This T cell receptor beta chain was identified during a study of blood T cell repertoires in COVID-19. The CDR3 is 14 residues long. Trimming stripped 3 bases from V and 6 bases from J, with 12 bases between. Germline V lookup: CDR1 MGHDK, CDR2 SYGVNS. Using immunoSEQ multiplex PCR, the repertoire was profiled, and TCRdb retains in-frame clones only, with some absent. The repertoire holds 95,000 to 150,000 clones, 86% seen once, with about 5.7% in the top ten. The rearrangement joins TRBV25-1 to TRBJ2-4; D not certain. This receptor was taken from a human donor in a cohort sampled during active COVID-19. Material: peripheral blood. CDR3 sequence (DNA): TGTGCCAGCAGTGACCCCAGGCTTGGAAACATTCAGTACTTC. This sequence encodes CASSDPRLGNIQYF.